This TCR beta chain was captured in a study of T cell responses to AZD1222 COVID-19 vaccine. Study results and limitations: CD4 TCRs associated with vaccination spanned spike, dominating at 160-218 and 743-854. Nearly half of unique spike-specific TCRs reportedly avoided B.1.351 and B.1.1.7 mutated regions. Seropositive AZD1222 recipients at baseline numbered only five or six. In a largely white British group with more females than males, clonal diversity was possibly underestimated.

Here immunoSEQ multiplex PCR was the method, and the copy in TCRdb shows in-frame clones only, minus some. The data hold approximately 120,000 clones, with around nine tenths observed a single time. In regard to this clone: As yet, its antigen is unknown.

This sequence originates from an adult in good health. The specimen was peripheral blood, collected on day 0 of AZD1222 vaccination.

The CDR3 here is CASSLQRGLDTQYF. The CDR3 nucleotides read TGTGCCAGCAGCTTACAACGGGGTCTAGATACGCAGTATTTT. The chain uses TRBV7-2 and TRBJ2-3; the D gene is possibly TRBD2 (5 bases). Between the trimmed V and J ends, which lost 2 bases and 5 bases, there was a span of 11 bases. Germline assignment: CDR1 SGHTA and CDR2 FQGNSA. The CDR3 sequence is 14 residues long.